This TCR beta chain was retrieved from a study of cytomegalovirus exposure and HLA in healthy donors. Study at large: Researchers previously reported finding fewer than 120 million unique TCR beta sequences from around 200 million T cells. Approximately 80 million unique TCRs from HLA-typed donors were held in an early data release.

The study ran its PCR with 60 Vbeta and 13 Jbeta primers. Methods used by the authors: Among the unique TCR beta chains that a later analysis counted, about 81 million in all, around 11 million were shared. Libraries were prepared by immunoSEQ multiplex PCR; TCRdb keeps only in-frame clonotypes and omits some of them. V and J calls and clone size come straight from that table; D and trimming were deduced from the DNA. The sample comprises about 64,000 clones, about 85% of which are singletons, and about 10% rests with the top ten. The germline V gene has CDR1 SQVTM and CDR2 ANQGSEA. V was trimmed by 7 bases and J by 5 bases, leaving 8 bases between them. The CDR3 totals 10 residues.

The V gene is TRBV29-1, the J gene TRBJ1-1; unclear D gene. This TCR was recovered from a female donor in good health and CMV-seronegative. The sequencing input was PBMCs. The DNA for the CDR3 is TGCAGCGCAGGAGGGACTGAAGCTTTCTTT. Its translation: CSAGGTEAFF.